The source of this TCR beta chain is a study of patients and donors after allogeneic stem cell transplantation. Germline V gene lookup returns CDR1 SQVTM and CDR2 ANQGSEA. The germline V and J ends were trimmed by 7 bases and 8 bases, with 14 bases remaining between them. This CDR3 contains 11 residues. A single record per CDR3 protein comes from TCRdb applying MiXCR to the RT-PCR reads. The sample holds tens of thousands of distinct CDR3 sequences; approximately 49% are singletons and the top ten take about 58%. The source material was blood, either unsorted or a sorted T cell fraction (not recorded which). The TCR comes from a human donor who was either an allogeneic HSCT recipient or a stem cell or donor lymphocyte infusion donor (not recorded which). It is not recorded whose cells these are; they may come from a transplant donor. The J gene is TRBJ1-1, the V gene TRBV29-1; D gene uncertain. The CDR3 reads CSAAPNTEAFF. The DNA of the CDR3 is TGCAGCGCTGCACCTAATACAGAAGCTTTCTTT.